What follows are 29 T cell receptor beta chains derived from one specimen sequenced in a study of cytomegalovirus exposure and HLA in healthy donors. 13 Jbeta primers and 60 Vbeta primers were used for the PCR. The protocol was immunoSEQ multiplex PCR, while the TCRdb copy is restricted to in-frame clones and leaves out a portion. This sample's table has about 160,000 clones. Input material: PBMCs. The receptors derive from an older woman in good health and CMV-seronegative.

CDR3 sequence reads: CASSSRWDRQNTEAFF. CDR3 nucleotide sequence: TGTGCCAGCAGCTCACGCTGGGACAGGCAGAACACTGAAGCTTTCTTT. The chain combines TRBV7-2 with TRBJ1-1; 8 bases align to TRBD1. Per germline, CDR1 SGHTA and CDR2 FQGNSA. The V segment lost 4 bases and the J segment 1 base; nucleotides outside the gene matches: 8. The length of the CDR3 is 16 residues.

The chain has TRBV5-6 and TRBJ2-1; 8 bases are shared with TRBD1. This CDR3 has 15 amino acids. The trim removed 4 bases at V and 3 bases at J, leaving 6 bases unmatched. The germline V gene has CDR1 SGHDT and CDR2 YYEEEE. The CDR3 spells CASSTRDRSYNEQFF. The CDR3 DNA reads as TGTGCCAGCAGCACGAGGGACAGGAGCTACAATGAGCAGTTCTTC.

The V and J genes are TRBV5-1 and TRBJ2-2, with a tentative D call TRBD1 (5 bases). Trimming cost V 3 bases and J 4 bases, with 22 bases left between them. Germline CDR1 reads SGHRS; CDR2 reads YFSETQ. The CDR3 contains 18 residues. As DNA, the CDR3 is TGCGCCAGCAGCTCACGACAGAATTCCTTACTACCCACCGGGGAGCTGTTTTTT. Amino acids: CASSSRQNSLLPTGELFF.

Comments on this clone: The junction departs from the called germline gene at one end, perhaps through a read error. This chain links TRBV11-2 with TRBJ2-1; possible D gene TRBD1, 6 bases. The germline CDR1 and CDR2 sequences are SGHAT and FQNNGV. The CDR3 length is 16 residues. This chain's CDR3 is CAGSLFRDTSYNEQFF. CDR3 nucleotides: TGTGCCGGCAGCTTATTCCGGGACACCTCCTACAATGAGCAGTTCTTC.

The chain uses TRBV4-1 and TRBJ1-1; no clear D. V shed 1 base and J shed 1 base, with 7 bases lying between them. Germline V gene data show CDR1 as MGHRA and CDR2 as YSYEKL. The CDR3 sequence is 14 residues long. Here the CDR3 reads CASSQAPGNTEAFF. CDR3 bases: TGCGCCAGCAGCCAAGCCCCGGGGAACACTGAAGCTTTCTTT.

The V call is TRBV5-1, the J call TRBJ1-1; 7 bases map to TRBD1. The germline V gene has CDR1 SGHRS and CDR2 YFSETQ. V lost 2 bases to trimming and J lost 6 bases; unmatched junction nucleotides: 10. CDR3 length: 15 residues. CDR3 sequence: CASSFLTGAPAEAFF. The CDR3 nucleotides read TGCGCCAGCAGCTTTTTAACAGGGGCTCCGGCTGAAGCTTTCTTT.

This chain joins TRBV10-3 and TRBJ2-5; D unclear. Germline V lookup: CDR1 ENHRY, CDR2 SYGVKD. Trimming pared 7 bases from V and 11 bases from J, leaving 23 bases between. The CDR3 length is 14 residues. The CDR3 bases are TGTGCCATCATTAAGCTTCTCGTTGACCTAGAGCAGTACTTC. It translates to CAIIKLLVDLEQYF.

The rearrangement joins TRBV7-3 to TRBJ2-2; 9 bases agree with TRBD1. Germline V lookup: CDR1 SGHTA, CDR2 FQGTGA. Losses at the gene ends were 2 bases for V and 3 bases for J; bases not matched to a gene: 7. The CDR3 length is 17 residues. The CDR3 spells CASSLPGTGRDTGELFF. CDR3 bases: TGTGCCAGCAGCTTACCCGGGACAGGGCGCGACACCGGGGAGCTGTTTTTT.

The V gene is TRBV12-5, the J gene TRBJ2-7; maybe TRBD1 (6 bases). This CDR3 comprises 16 residues. The germline CDR1 and CDR2 sequences are LGHNT and FRNRAP. The ends were cut back, 0 bases at V and 6 bases at J, with 18 bases in the middle. As DNA, the CDR3 is TGTGCTAGTGGTTTGGTTACAGGGAGTTGGTTAAGCGAGCAGTACTTC. Its protein product is CASGLVTGSWLSEQYF.

This chain connects TRBV4-3 to TRBJ1-2, with D uncertain. Trimming cost V 7 bases and J 6 bases, with 21 bases left between them. The CDR3 consists of 15 residues. Germline-derived CDR1 and CDR2 are LGHNA and YSLEER. The CDR3 nucleotides read TGCGCCAGCACCCCCTACCGTCGAGTTGTGGATGGCTACACCTTC. Residues: CASTPYRRVVDGYTF.

The chain combines TRBV11-2 with TRBJ1-3; D call uncertain. Trimming shortened V by 5 bases and J by 1 base, and 18 bases separated the two germline ends. The CDR3 consists of 17 residues. Germline V gene lookup returns CDR1 SGHAT and CDR2 FQNNGV. CDR3 DNA: TGTGCCAGCAGCCTTAACTTCCTTCCGGGGTCTGGAAACACCATATATTTT. Translation: CASSLNFLPGSGNTIYF.

The rearrangement uses TRBV5-1 and TRBJ2-7; TRBD1 matches at 7 bases. V shed 0 bases and J 5 bases; nucleotides not matched to a gene: 8. The germline V gene has CDR1 SGHRS and CDR2 YFSETQ. The CDR3 contains 15 residues. CDR3 DNA sequence: TGCGCCAGCAGCTTGGAGGGGACAGTATTTAACGAGCAGTACTTC. Translated: CASSLEGTVFNEQYF. The complete variable domain, with remaining parts taken from reference TRBV5-1 and TRBJ2-7, reads KAGVTQTPRYLIKTRGQQVTLSCSPISGHRSVSWYQQTPGQGLQFLFEYFSETQRNKGNFPGRFSGRQFSNSRSEMNVSTLELGDSALYLCASSLEGTVFNEQYFGPGTRLTVT.

The chain is built from TRBV6-1 and TRBJ2-5; 9 nucleotides match TRBD2. The closer fit of TRBJ2-7 to the DNA end suggests the J call may be wrong. The CDR3 spans 15 residues. Per germline, CDR1 MNHNS and CDR2 SASEGT. CDR3 protein: CASSVSGGPFYEQYF. CDR3 DNA sequence: TGTGCCAGCAGTGTCAGCGGGGGGCCCTTCTACGAGCAGTACTTC.

The chain has TRBV7-9 and TRBJ1-2, with a tentative D call TRBD1 (6 bases). Germline CDR1 SEHNR, CDR2 FQNEAQ (reference sequence). The CDR3 covers 14 residues. Trimming removed 4 bases at V and 3 bases at J, with 12 bases between. For the CDR3, the DNA is TGTGCCAGCAGCTCCACAGGGAGGGACTATGGCTACACCTTC. It codes for CASSSTGRDYGYTF.

The chain combines TRBV18 with TRBJ2-2; 8 bases align to TRBD1. The trim removed 8 bases at V and 6 bases at J, leaving 8 bases unmatched. Germline assignment: CDR1 KGHSH and CDR2 LQKENI. The CDR3 spans 14 residues. The CDR3 sequence is CASQETQGAGELFF. CDR3 nucleotide sequence: TGTGCCAGCCAGGAAACACAGGGGGCCGGGGAGCTGTTTTTT.

CDR3 amino acids: CASSRGAGYEQYF. The CDR3 DNA sequence: TGTGCCAGCAGCCGGGGGGCTGGCTACGAGCAGTACTTC. The chain uses TRBV5-6 and TRBJ2-7, with a tentative D call TRBD2 (7 bases). Per germline, CDR1 SGHDT and CDR2 YYEEEE. V gave up 4 bases and J gave up 3 bases, with 11 bases separating them. The CDR3 spans 13 residues. The whole variable domain, remainder taken from reference TRBV5-6 and TRBJ2-7, is DAGVTQSPTHLIKTRGQQVTLRCSPKSGHDTVSWYQQALGQGPQFIFQYYEEEERQRGNFPDRFSGHQFPNYSSELNVNALLLGDSALYLCASSRGAGYEQYFGPGTRLTVT.

The genes are TRBV5-7 and TRBJ2-3; possible D gene TRBD1, 6 bases. TRBV5-7 is given ORF status, its function remaining uncertain. Trimming took 1 base from V and 1 from J, leaving 19 bases between them. The CDR3 runs to 18 residues. CDR3 nucleotides: TGTGCCAGCAGCTTGCACATCATGGACAGCCTTTGCACAGATACGCAGTATTTT. The encoded protein is CASSLHIMDSLCTDTQYF.

CDR3 sequence: CASSPGMNTEAFF. CDR3 sequence (DNA): TGTGCCAGTAGTCCAGGAATGAACACTGAAGCTTTCTTT. The chain links TRBV19 to TRBJ1-1; no firm D call. Deletions cut 5 bases from V and 0 bases from J, with 7 bases between. The CDR3 consists of 13 residues. CDR1 and CDR2 from the germline V gene are LNHDA and SQIVND (reference sequence). The full variable domain, completed using reference TRBV19 and TRBJ1-1, is DGGITQSPKYLFRKEGQNVTLSCEQNLNHDAMYWYRQDPGQGLRLIYYSQIVNDFQKGDIAEGYSVSREKKESFPLTVTSAQKNPTAFYLCASSPGMNTEAFFGQGTRLTVV.

The chain is built from TRBV2 and TRBJ2-7, with 7 bases that match TRBD2. CDR3 length equals 15 residues. Germline CDR1 and CDR2: SNHLY and FYNNEI. V was pared by 0 bases and J by 6 bases, with 8 bases of the junction left unmatched. CDR3 in DNA: TGTGCCAGCAGTGAAGCGCAGGCGGGAGAAGGCGAGCAGTACTTC. Amino acid sequence: CASSEAQAGEGEQYF.

V usage is TRBV5-1 and J usage is TRBJ2-2, with TRBD2 as a possible D gene (6 bases). Trimming pared 3 bases from V and 1 base from J, leaving 10 bases between. CDR1 is SGHRS and CDR2 is YFSETQ in the germline V gene. There are 15 residues in the CDR3. The CDR3 loop is CASSWQAGNTGELFF. CDR3 coding DNA: TGCGCCAGCAGCTGGCAAGCGGGGAACACCGGGGAGCTGTTTTTT.

This chain joins TRBV5-1 and TRBJ2-7; 15 bases are a match to TRBD2. CDR1 and CDR2 from the germline V gene are SGHRS and YFSETQ. The V segment lost 4 bases and the J segment 3 bases; nucleotides outside the gene matches: 8. The CDR3 is 17 amino acids. The CDR3 loop is CASSPGLAGGRDYEQYF. CDR3 nucleotides: TGCGCCAGCAGCCCTGGACTAGCGGGAGGGAGGGACTACGAGCAGTACTTC.

The V call is TRBV6-1, the J call TRBJ2-3; 7 bases are shared with TRBD2. Unmatched junction bases numbered 12, after V lost 4 bases and J lost 5 bases. CDR1 and CDR2 from the germline V gene are MNHNS and SASEGT. The CDR3 runs 16 residues. This chain's CDR3 is CASSGLRGGPGDTQYF. The CDR3 DNA is TGTGCCAGCAGTGGGCTAAGGGGAGGGCCGGGAGATACGCAGTATTTT.

The J gene is TRBJ2-2, the V gene TRBV5-4; no clear D. Germline CDR1 and CDR2: SGHNT and YYREEE (reference sequence). V was clipped by 4 bases and J by 4 bases, with 8 bases between them. The CDR3 is 13 amino acids. CDR3 nucleotide sequence: TGTGCCAGCAGCCTAAGCCCCACCGGGGAGCTGTTTTTT. This sequence encodes CASSLSPTGELFF.

The chain couples TRBV5-6 to TRBJ2-4; D is undetermined. The CDR3 is 16 amino acids. Germline CDR1 is SGHDT and CDR2 is YYEEEE. The germline V and J ends were trimmed by 0 bases and 0 bases, with 10 bases remaining between them. CDR3 coding DNA: TGTGCCAGCAGCTTGGCCTTGGGCCTAGCCAAAAACATTCAGTACTTC. Encoded protein: CASSLALGLAKNIQYF.

The gene calls are TRBV5-6 and TRBJ2-7; 10 nucleotides align to TRBD2. This CDR3 spans 16 amino acids. V trimming: 0 bases; J trimming: 5 bases; junction bases outside the gene matches: 8. The germline V gene encodes CDR1 SGHDT and CDR2 YYEEEE. The CDR3 DNA sequence: TGTGCCAGCAGCTTGGGCCTAGCGGGAGAGGCGGACGAGCAGTACTTC. Amino acid sequence: CASSLGLAGEADEQYF.

The CDR3 protein is CASSPRNEQFF. The CDR3 region has the DNA TGTGCCAGCAGCCCCCGGAATGAGCAGTTCTTC. This chain joins TRBV28 and TRBJ2-1; D remains ambiguous. The germline V gene encodes CDR1 MDHEN and CDR2 SYDVKM. The CDR3 has 11 amino acids. Deletions cut 6 bases from V and 7 bases from J, with 7 bases between. The full variable domain, in which reference TRBV28 and TRBJ2-1 provide the parts outside the CDR3, is DVKVTQSSRYLVKRTGEKVFLECVQDMDHENMFWYRQDPGLGLRLIYFSYDVKMKEKGDIPEGYSVSREKKERFSLILESASTNQTSMYLCASSPRNEQFFGPGTRLTVL.

This chain uses TRBV7-8 with TRBJ2-5, with 9 bases lining up with TRBD1. This CDR3 is 15 amino acids long. Trimming took 2 bases from V and 3 from J; bases not matched to a gene: 4. Germline values: CDR1 SGHVS, CDR2 FQNEAQ. The DNA of the CDR3 is TGTGCCAGCAGCTTAATTTGGACAGGGGAAGAGACCCAGTACTTC. It codes for CASSLIWTGEETQYF.

V usage is TRBV10-2 and J usage is TRBJ2-1; 8 nucleotides agree with TRBD2. Germline CDR1 and CDR2: WSHSY and SAAADI. CDR3 length equals 11 residues. V dropped 6 bases and J dropped 9; count of bases not matched to a gene: 1. The CDR3 sequence: CASRAGAEQFF. CDR3 bases: TGCGCCAGCAGAGCGGGGGCTGAGCAGTTCTTC.

The V call is TRBV5-5, the J call TRBJ2-7; D might be TRBD2 (6 bases). V lost 3 bases to trimming and J lost 0 bases, with 7 bases between them. The length of the CDR3 is 13 residues. Germline lookup yields CDR1 SGHKS and CDR2 YYEKEE (reference sequence). CDR3: CASSSGSSYEQYF. The CDR3 DNA sequence: TGTGCCAGCAGCTCCGGGAGCTCCTACGAGCAGTACTTC.